Sequencing of this T cell receptor beta chain was carried out in a study of siplizumab effects on memory and regulatory T cells. This table comes from immunoSEQ multiplex PCR, and its TCRdb copy is limited to in-frame clones, with some not included. Of about 100,000 clones listed, roughly 93% are singletons. Germline CDR1 is SNHLY and CDR2 is FYNNEI. CDR3 length equals 16 residues. The V and J ends lost 5 bases and 0 bases respectively, with 16 bases between them. The sequence derives from a human donor in good health. Sequencing was done on a sample of non-Treg CD4+ T cells sorted from blood. The V call is TRBV2, the J call TRBJ1-2; no clear D. This chain's CDR3 is CASSTRPRQSNYGYTF. Here the CDR3 DNA reads TGTGCCAGCAGTACGAGGCCACGTCAATCTAACTATGGCTACACCTTC.